These 16 T cell receptor beta chains were sequenced from one sample in a study of response to subunit inactivated influenza vaccine. TCRdb reanalysed the RT-PCR reads using MiXCR and keeps one entry per CDR3 protein. The data hold approximately 500,000 distinct CDR3 sequences, with approximately 12% observed a single time. The sequenced sample was PBMCs from blood, obtained 40 to 50 days after vaccination. These receptor sequences come from a man aged 45-65 years who received an inactivated influenza vaccine.

Many counts were recorded for this clonotype. The chain couples TRBV12-3 or TRBV12-4 to TRBJ2-1; no clear D gene. This CDR3 spans 14 amino acids. V was clipped by 6 bases and J by 2 bases, with 11 bases between them. CDR3 region: CASSPSGPYNEQFF. In nucleotides, the CDR3 is TGTGCCAGCAGCCCGAGTGGCCCCTACAATGAGCAGTTCTTC.

V is TRBV29-1 and J is TRBJ2-7; 7 bases are shared with TRBD1. CDR3 length: 12 amino acids. Germline CDR1 and CDR2: SQVTM and ANQGSEA. In DNA, the CDR3 is TGCAGAGCGAGGGACAGCACCTACGAGCAGTACTTC. It specifies CRARDSTYEQYF.

The chain employs TRBV4-1 and TRBJ1-4; TRBD1 is a possible D gene (5 bases). CDR3 length equals 14 residues. CDR1 and CDR2 from the germline V gene are MGHRA and YSYEKL. V lost 2 bases and J lost 7, with 11 bases in between. The CDR3 region is CASSQQGLGEKLFF. The CDR3, as DNA: TGCGCCAGCAGCCAACAGGGCTTGGGTGAAAAACTGTTTTTT.

The V gene is TRBV7-2, the J gene TRBJ2-6; TRBD1 aligns across 7 bases. V was clipped by 4 bases and J by 4 bases; unmatched bases: 10. The CDR3 runs to 17 residues. Germline V gene lookup returns CDR1 SGHTA and CDR2 FQGNSA. In nucleotides, the CDR3 is TGTGCCAGCAGCTGGGGCCCAGGGGGTGGCGGGGCCAACGTCCTGACTTTC. Its protein product is CASSWGPGGGGANVLTF.

Here the CDR3 DNA reads TGCGCCAGCAGCCAAGTAGCGCTTGGATTTGGACAGCAGCAAGAGACCCAGTACTTC. This encodes CASSQVALGFGQQQETQYF. The chain has TRBV4-1 and TRBJ2-5, with a possible D match to TRBD1 (6 bases). CDR3 length equals 19 residues. Trimming removed 1 base at V and 2 bases at J, with 23 bases between. Germline V gives CDR1 MGHRA, CDR2 YSYEKL.

The sample holds a few counts of this clonotype. The chain uses TRBV3-1 and TRBJ2-1, with 10 bases lining up with TRBD1. The CDR3 contains 16 residues. J lost 8 bases, V lost 4 bases, and 11 bases had no gene match. The V gene's germline CDR1 is LGHDT and CDR2 YNNKEL (reference sequence). The CDR3 loop is CASSLQPGQGFHEQFF. The DNA for the CDR3 is TGTGCCAGCAGCCTACAACCGGGACAGGGGTTTCATGAGCAGTTCTTC.

The CDR3 region is CASSGGWGSYEQYF. In DNA, the CDR3 is TGTGCCAGCAGCGGTGGTTGGGGCTCCTACGAGCAGTACTTC. The rearrangement joins TRBV12-3 or TRBV12-4 to TRBJ2-7; no clear D gene. The CDR3 runs to 14 residues. V gave up 6 bases and J gave up 0 bases, with 12 bases separating them.

The J gene is TRBJ1-5, the V gene TRBV30; D unresolved. In germline, CDR1 is GTSNPN, CDR2 SVGIG (reference sequence). This CDR3 has 14 amino acids. V lost 4 bases and J 1 base, leaving 11 bases between the germline ends. CDR3 sequence (DNA): TGTGCCTGGAAGACTGGAGGGAGCAATCAGCCCCAGCATTTT. It yields the protein CAWKTGGSNQPQHF.

At least ten counts were recorded for this clonotype. V gene TRBV10-3 combines with J gene TRBJ1-2, with 9 bases lining up with TRBD1. This CDR3 region has 16 residues. Germline trimming cut 0 bases from V and 8 bases from J; bases unmatched to any gene: 10. Germline CDR1 reads ENHRY; CDR2 reads SYGVKD. The CDR3 nucleotides read TGTGCCATCAGTGAGTCGATGGGACAGGGTAGGAGAGGCTACACCTTC. Protein sequence: CAISESMGQGRRGYTF.

The chain has TRBV10-3 and TRBJ1-2; D possibly corresponds to TRBD1 (6 bases). This CDR3 has 15 amino acids. CDR1 is ENHRY and CDR2 is SYGVKD in the germline V gene. The germline V and J ends were trimmed by 6 bases and 0 bases, with 14 bases remaining between them. The CDR3 DNA is TGTGCCATCAGCCCGGACAGTGTAACTAACTATGGCTACACCTTC. Its translation is CAISPDSVTNYGYTF.

This clonotype has just a few counts. The chain carries TRBV13 and TRBJ2-5; 7 bases align to TRBD1. Germline V CDR1 and CDR2: PRHDT, FYEKMQ (reference sequence). The CDR3 totals 14 residues. The V gene end was trimmed by 4 bases and the J gene end by 5 bases; junction bases not matched to a gene: 7. This CDR3 is CASSSRTGKETQYF. DNA of the CDR3: TGTGCCAGCAGCTCGCGGACAGGCAAGGAGACCCAGTACTTC.

The chain has TRBV24-1 and TRBJ2-2; no firm D call. The CDR3 contains 14 residues. Germline lookup yields CDR1 KGHDR and CDR2 SFDVKD. Trimming removed 4 bases at V and 4 bases at J, with 9 bases between. CDR3 DNA: TGTGCCACCAGTGAGCCTTGGCGCACCGGGGAGCTGTTTTTT. Encoded protein: CATSEPWRTGELFF.

The chain is built from TRBV7-2 and TRBJ2-7; 9 positions agree with TRBD2. CDR3 size: 16 residues. Trimming cost V 5 bases and J 5 bases; bases outside gene matches: 13. Germline V lookup: CDR1 SGHTA, CDR2 FQGNSA. The CDR3 is CASSLEPGLAFHEQYF. CDR3 sequence (DNA): TGTGCCAGCAGCCTCGAACCGGGACTAGCATTCCACGAGCAGTACTTC. The complete variable domain, with remaining parts taken from reference TRBV7-2 and TRBJ2-7, reads GAGVSQSPSNKVTEKGKDVELRCDPISGHTALYWYRQSLGQGLEFLIYFQGNSAPDKSGLPSDRFSAERTGGSVSTLTIQRTQQEDSAVYLCASSLEPGLAFHEQYFGPGTRLTVT.

This clonotype was picked up many times. The rearrangement uses TRBV7-8 and TRBJ2-1; D is unclear. The germline gives CDR1 SGHVS, CDR2 FQNEAQ. Trimming cost V 5 bases and J 4 bases, with 9 bases left between them. The CDR3 spans 13 residues. The CDR3 is CASSPARYNEQFF. CDR3 sequence (DNA): TGTGCCAGCAGCCCTGCGCGGTACAATGAGCAGTTCTTC.

V gene TRBV6-2 or TRBV6-3 combines with J gene TRBJ1-1; D gene ambiguous. The CDR3 spans 13 residues. CDR1 MNHEY and CDR2 SVGEGT come from the germline V gene. V was cut by 0 bases and J by 6 bases, with 8 bases left in between. CDR3 in amino acids: CASSYSPWAEAFF. CDR3 sequence (DNA): TGTGCCAGCAGTTACTCGCCTTGGGCTGAAGCTTTCTTT.

The chain employs TRBV6-5 and TRBJ2-2, with TRBD1 matching over 9 bases. This CDR3 is built from 15 residues. The junction had 2 bases not matched to a gene; V was cut back by 1 base and J by 5 bases. Germline CDR1 is MNHEY and CDR2 is SVGAGI. The CDR3 region is CASSYWDRVTGELFF. CDR3 nucleotides: TGTGCCAGCAGTTACTGGGACAGGGTAACCGGGGAGCTGTTTTTT.